The present entry profiles one T cell receptor beta chain with its context. Its cognate antigen is unknown. The record originates from a study of cytomegalovirus exposure and HLA in healthy donors. PCR amplification relied on 60 Vbeta primers (plus 13 Jbeta primers). Sequenced by immunoSEQ multiplex PCR; TCRdb stores in-frame clones only, minus some. This table holds 110,000 or so clones, 67% found once. The ends lost 4 bases at V and 5 bases at J; junction bases unmatched: 12. The CDR3 has 17 residues. Germline-derived CDR1 and CDR2 are SGHRS and YFSETQ. Study conclusions and caveats: Researchers counted around 180 TCR beta chains as cytomegalovirus-associated. Testing in vitro showed a few CMV-associated chains specific for CMV antigens.

J is TRBJ2-5 and V is TRBV5-1, with TRBD1 matching over 12 bases. Sequencing was performed on PBMCs. The receptor's source is a young man in good health and CMV-seropositive. The CDR3 DNA reads as TGCGCCAGCAGCCCCCCCCCGGGACAGGGGGCAGTGGAGACCCAGTACTTC. Translated, it gives CASSPPPGQGAVETQYF.